Described below is a single T cell receptor (beta chain) sequence and its context. Its antigen is undetermined. The data were obtained in a study of OX40 agonist ivuxolimab in advanced cancers. Overall study: Age averaged around 59 years (range about 23 to 80), and just over 80% were male.

CDR3 size: 12 residues. V was clipped by 4 bases and J by 4 bases, with 5 bases between them. The V gene's germline CDR1 is ENHRY and CDR2 SYGVKD. Assay used: immunoSEQ multiplex PCR; TCRdb lists only in-frame clones, some missing. The sample has 90,000 or so clones; approximately 92% are singletons. Whole-study results and caveats: Some patients who did not respond also had low normalized T-cell clonal expansion.

This chain links TRBV10-3 with TRBJ1-3, with a weak D call TRBD1 (5 bases). Sequenced material: CD4+ or CD8+ T cells sorted from blood, taken in a trial of the OX40 agonist ivuxolimab. The sequence was obtained from an adult with an advanced solid tumor such as melanoma, head and neck, liver or kidney cancer. The CDR3 nucleotides read TGTGCCATCAGTGGACAGGGAAACACCATATATTTT. Protein product: CAISGQGNTIYF.